This T cell receptor beta chain emerged from a study of T-cell reconstitution after alpha-beta-depleted transplantation in children. Researchers prepared the TCRbeta library using unique molecular identifiers, the study reports. Using its own MiXCR run on the PCR reads, TCRdb lists one record per CDR3 protein. The data show over 450,000 distinct CDR3 sequences, about 11% seen once. Overall study results and limits: Reportedly, only several hundred clones from non-depleted graft cells drove alpha-beta T-cell counts at about two months. Where some patients showed high TCRbeta diversity at day 60, it came from recipient T cells and thymic progenitors that had survived.

With 2 bases removed from V and 2 bases from J, the gap between germline ends came to 12 bases. Germline V gene sequence: CDR1 LGHNA, CDR2 YSLEER. The CDR3 is 16 residues long. At least ten counts were recorded for this clonotype. Its antigen is undetermined. Source: PBMCs, taken before TCRalphabeta/CD19-depleted stem cell transplant. The chain carries TRBV4-3 and TRBJ2-2; D might be TRBD2 (5 bases). The clonotype comes from a child under 10 years old with inherited bone marrow failure, due to receive a stem cell transplant. As DNA, the CDR3 is TGCGCCAGCAGCCAACCAAGCGGTACTAACACCGGGGAGCTGTTTTTT. It translates to CASSQPSGTNTGELFF.